This T cell receptor (beta chain) was sequenced during a study of blood T cell repertoires in COVID-19. Study information: Samples came from the United States, Italy and Spain, spanning acute and convalescent COVID-19.

CDR1 and CDR2 from the germline V gene are MNHNS and SASEGT. Trimming shortened V by 3 bases and J by 7 bases, and 13 bases separated the two germline ends. The CDR3 extends over 13 amino acids. Profiled with immunoSEQ multiplex PCR; TCRdb holds only in-frame clones, not every one. The repertoire holds under 200,000 clones, with roughly 86% as singletons. Sequenced: peripheral blood. The chain joins TRBV6-1 to TRBJ2-7; D is possibly TRBD1 (6 bases). This receptor was obtained from a man aged 55 to 69 with COVID-19, enrolled during active disease. The CDR3 reads CASSDVPGQEQYF. The CDR3 DNA reads as TGTGCCAGCAGTGACGTCCCGGGACAAGAGCAGTACTTC.